The rows below give T cell receptor beta chains drawn from one sample of a study of cytomegalovirus exposure and HLA in healthy donors. Sequencing was performed with immunoSEQ multiplex PCR; in TCRdb, only in-frame clones are kept and a portion is missing. Here the sample spans roughly 160,000 clones, about 80% being singletons. Material for sequencing was PBMCs. These receptors came from a man aged 18 to 30 in good health and CMV-seropositive. The CDR3 runs from the conserved cysteine through the conserved F or W. Each record gives: J gene, clone size, D gene, V gene, CDR3 protein, CDR3 DNA. D genes are given only for firm matches. The size field is filled for only some rows; it gives once, few, many or a size class.

>TRBJ2-1|NA|TRBD2|TRBV6-4
CASSRLAGDYNEQFF
TGTGCCAGCAGTCGACTAGCGGGGGACTACAATGAGCAGTTCTTC
>TRBJ1-1|few|TRBD1|TRBV27
CASSITGVEGRTEAFF
TGTGCCAGCAGTATCACAGGGGTGGAAGGTCGCACTGAAGCTTTCTTT
>TRBJ2-7|NA|TRBD1|TRBV2
CASLQQGYEQYF
TGTGCCAGTCTTCAACAGGGGTACGAGCAGTACTTC
>TRBJ1-2|NA|TRBD1|TRBV6-5
CASRQGGGYTF
TGTGCCAGCAGGCAGGGGGGTGGCTACACCTTC
>TRBJ1-5|NA|NA|TRBV19
CASTTSWGGKQPQHF
TGTGCCAGTACCACGAGTTGGGGGGGCAAGCAGCCCCAGCATTTT
>TRBJ1-5|NA|NA|TRBV4-2
CASSQGFGVSGDQPQHF
TGTGCCAGCAGCCAAGGGTTCGGGGTAAGCGGAGATCAGCCCCAGCATTTT
>TRBJ2-7|NA|NA|TRBV10-2
CASSESLGGSYEQYF
TGCGCCAGCAGTGAGTCGTTGGGGGGCTCCTACGAGCAGTACTTC
>TRBJ1-5|NA|NA|TRBV2
CASAVSNQPQHF
TGTGCCAGCGCAGTTAGCAATCAGCCCCAGCATTTT
>TRBJ1-1|NA|TRBD1|TRBV7-9
CASSRDRGNTEAFF
TGTGCCAGCAGCCGGGACAGGGGAAACACTGAAGCTTTCTTT
>TRBJ2-3|NA|TRBD2|TRBV15
CATSAGLAALTDTQYF
TGTGCCACCAGTGCGGGACTAGCGGCTCTCACAGATACGCAGTATTTT
>TRBJ2-2|few|NA|TRBV11-2
CASSLDPAGYAGELFF
TGTGCCAGCAGCTTAGATCCGGCGGGATACGCCGGGGAGCTGTTTTTT
>TRBJ2-7|few|TRBD1|TRBV5-1
CASSSEPGQFWVEQYF
TGCGCCAGCAGCTCTGAACCGGGACAGTTCTGGGTTGAGCAGTACTTC
>TRBJ2-1|NA|NA|TRBV7-2
CASSLAGWADEQFF
TGTGCCAGCAGCTTAGCGGGCTGGGCTGATGAGCAGTTCTTC
>TRBJ2-2|NA|NA|TRBV6-5
CASSLDSGELFF
TGTGCCAGCAGTTTGGACAGCGGGGAGCTGTTTTTT
>TRBJ2-2|NA|TRBD1|TRBV27
CASSLTGQGNTGELFF
TGTGCCAGCAGTCTAACAGGACAGGGGAACACCGGGGAGCTGTTTTTT
>TRBJ2-1|NA|NA|TRBV9
CASSVIGEYNEQFF
TGTGCCAGCAGCGTAATAGGGGAATACAATGAGCAGTTCTTC
>TRBJ2-7|NA|NA|TRBV11-2
CASSRSSYEQYF
TGTGCCAGCAGTCGGAGCTCCTACGAGCAGTACTTC
>TRBJ2-1|NA|TRBD2|TRBV5-1
CASSLEGLAAWDEQFF
TGCGCCAGCAGCTTGGAGGGACTAGCGGCCTGGGATGAGCAGTTCTTC
>TRBJ2-7|once|TRBD1|TRBV5-6
CASSLARRGLFLEQYF
TGTGCCAGCAGCTTGGCCCGCAGGGGGTTGTTCCTCGAGCAGTACTTC
>TRBJ1-2|NA|NA|TRBV4-3
CASSQPGLYGYTF
TGCGCCAGCAGCCAACCGGGATTGTACGGCTACACCTTC
>TRBJ1-4|NA|NA|TRBV14
CASSPDLRASANEKLFF
TGTGCCAGCAGCCCGGACTTGAGGGCTTCAGCTAATGAAAAACTGTTTTTT
>TRBJ1-2|NA|NA|TRBV19
CASSIASDSPNYGYTF
TGTGCCAGTAGTATTGCGTCCGACAGCCCTAACTATGGCTACACCTTC
>TRBJ2-3|NA|NA|TRBV7-9
CASSLSGDTDTQYF
TGTGCCAGCAGCTTGTCGGGGGACACAGATACGCAGTATTTT
>TRBJ2-1|once|TRBD2|TRBV7-3
CASSLMGGLIWNEQFF
TGTGCCAGCAGCTTAATGGGGGGGTTAATTTGGAATGAGCAGTTCTTC
>TRBJ2-1|NA|NA|TRBV2
CASRGRGGYNEQFF
TGTGCCAGCAGGGGCCGTGGGGGGTACAATGAGCAGTTCTTC
>TRBJ2-7|NA|NA|TRBV9
CASSVGPKLYEQYF
TGTGCCAGCAGCGTAGGTCCTAAACTCTACGAGCAGTACTTC
>TRBJ2-7|NA|TRBD1|TRBV5-1
CASSLAGQGVLKQYF
TGCGCCAGCAGCTTGGCTGGACAGGGGGTATTGAAGCAGTACTTC
>TRBJ2-1|NA|TRBD2|TRBV5-8
CASSLSLAGDNEQFF
TGTGCCAGCAGCTTGTCCCTAGCGGGTGACAATGAGCAGTTCTTC
>TRBJ1-1|NA|TRBD1|TRBV6-6
CASSYTRQGLDSEAFF
TGTGCCAGCAGTTACACACGACAGGGTTTGGACTCTGAAGCTTTCTTT
>TRBJ2-5|NA|NA|TRBV7-2
CASSRIGGTQYF
TGTGCCAGCAGCCGGATAGGGGGGACCCAGTACTTC
>TRBJ1-6|NA|TRBD1|TRBV14
CASRQSTGGYNSPLHF
TGTGCCAGCAGACAAAGCACAGGGGGGTATAATTCACCCCTCCACTTT
>TRBJ2-4|NA|TRBD1|TRBV4-1
CASSQGQGNSQYF
TGCGCCAGCAGCCAGGGACAGGGGAACAGTCAGTACTTC
>TRBJ2-5|NA|NA|TRBV5-1
CASSSDYGETQYF
TGCGCCAGCAGCTCGGACTACGGGGAGACCCAGTACTTC
>TRBJ2-3|NA|TRBD2|TRBV4-1
CASSPRGRAGGNTDTQYF
TGCGCCAGCAGCCCACGCGGGCGGGCGGGGGGGAACACAGATACGCAGTATTTT
>TRBJ2-7|NA|NA|TRBV14
CASSQDLLYEQYF
TGTGCCAGCAGCCAAGATCTACTCTACGAGCAGTACTTC
>TRBJ2-3|NA|TRBD2|TRBV10-2
CASYNSGGLAGGSDTQYF
TGCGCCAGCTATAACTCAGGGGGACTAGCGGGAGGATCAGATACGCAGTATTTT
>TRBJ1-1|few|TRBD1|TRBV11-2
CASSTSGTGGTEAFF
TGTGCCAGCAGCACTTCCGGGACAGGAGGCACTGAAGCTTTCTTT
>TRBJ2-3|NA|NA|TRBV19
CASSILSRVNTDTQYF
TGTGCCAGTAGTATTTTAAGCCGGGTTAACACAGATACGCAGTATTTT
>TRBJ1-1|NA|NA|TRBV5-1
CASSLLENTEAFF
TGCGCCAGCAGCTTGTTAGAGAACACTGAAGCTTTCTTT
>TRBJ1-5|NA|NA|TRBV7-2
CASSHGAGTRRNQPQHF
TGTGCCAGCAGCCACGGGGCAGGGACAAGACGCAATCAGCCCCAGCATTTT
>TRBJ2-7|NA|TRBD1|TRBV2
CASSGDRPHEQYF
TGTGCCAGCAGTGGGGACAGGCCCCACGAGCAGTACTTC
>TRBJ1-1|few|NA|TRBV27
CASTPEVGVKAFF
TGTGCCAGCACCCCTGAGGTAGGGGTTAAAGCTTTCTTT
>TRBJ2-7|NA|NA|TRBV2
CASSLQGYEQYF
TGTGCCAGCAGTCTGCAGGGGTACGAGCAGTACTTC
>TRBJ2-1|NA|TRBD2|TRBV4-3
CASSRSGGGGFNEQFF
TGCGCCAGCAGCCGGAGCGGGGGGGGCGGTTTCAATGAGCAGTTCTTC
>TRBJ2-1|few|TRBD1|TRBV4-3
CASSQEDQGAYNEQFF
TGCGCCAGCAGCCAAGAGGATCAGGGGGCATACAATGAGCAGTTCTTC
>TRBJ2-5|NA|NA|TRBV4-1
CASSQVGGQETQYF
TGCGCCAGCAGCCAAGTTGGCGGGCAAGAGACCCAGTACTTC
>TRBJ2-3|NA|TRBD2|TRBV10-3
CAINLAGLNTDTQYF
TGTGCCATCAACCTAGCGGGACTCAACACAGATACGCAGTATTTT
>TRBJ1-5|NA|TRBD1|TRBV29-1
CSVWTGGNQPQHF
TGCAGCGTCTGGACAGGGGGCAATCAGCCCCAGCATTTT